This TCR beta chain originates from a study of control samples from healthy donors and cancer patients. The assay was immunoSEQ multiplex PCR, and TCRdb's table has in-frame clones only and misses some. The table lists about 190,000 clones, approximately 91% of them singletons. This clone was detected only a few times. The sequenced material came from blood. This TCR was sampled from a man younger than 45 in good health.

The CDR3 sequence: CASSLAQGLTTNEKLFF. The CDR3 coding sequence is TGCGCCAGCAGCTTGGCGCAGGGACTGACAACTAATGAAAAACTGTTTTTT. This sequence joins TRBV5-1 and TRBJ1-4; TRBD1 might be the D (5 bases). The CDR3 sequence is 17 residues long. Trimming shortened V by 0 bases and J by 0 bases, and 12 bases separated the two germline ends. CDR1 is SGHRS, CDR2 YFSETQ, per germline. Supplemented by reference TRBV5-1 and TRBJ1-4, the full variable domain reads KAGVTQTPRYLIKTRGQQVTLSCSPISGHRSVSWYQQTPGQGLQFLFEYFSETQRNKGNFPGRFSGRQFSNSRSEMNVSTLELGDSALYLCASSLAQGLTTNEKLFFGSGTQLSVL.